This entry describes one T cell receptor beta chain. The CDR3 length is 14 residues. The germline V gene encodes CDR1 MGHRA and CDR2 YSYEKL. V was trimmed by 2 bases and J by 1 base, leaving 9 bases between them. This specimen comes from a study of T cell changes during pregnancy in multiple sclerosis. Profiling relied on immunoSEQ multiplex PCR, and the TCRdb table lists in-frame clones only, not all of them. The repertoire holds around 85,000 clones, with about nine tenths as singletons. This material consisted of PBMCs, taken in the first trimester of pregnancy. The chain uses TRBV4-1 and TRBJ2-7, with D uncertain. The sequence was collected from a female donor in good health, serving as a control in a pregnancy study. Some clones in this sample may be carry-over from other donors' samples. The CDR3 region is CASSQPGQSYEQYF. CDR3 nucleotides: TGCGCCAGCAGCCAACCTGGGCAGTCCTACGAGCAGTACTTC.